A selection of T cell receptor beta chains follows, all from one sample in a study of blood T cells in healthy people across ages. MiXCR was run by TCRdb on the 5' RACE reads, yielding one entry per CDR3 protein. Seen here are about 1,800,000 distinct CDR3 sequences, approximately 28% observed once, and the top ten hold 7.7%. The sample comprised blood. These receptors originate from a woman aged 30 to 39 in good health. The CDR3 runs from the conserved cysteine through the conserved F or W. Fields, in order: CDR3 DNA, CDR3 protein, clone size, V gene, J gene, D gene. A D gene is named only where the DNA matches it firmly. The listing skips clone size in some rows; elsewhere it reads once, few, many or a size class.

CDR3 DNA: TGTGCCAGCAGGGAAAGGGGCGGAAATTCACCCCTCCACTTT
CDR3 protein: CASRERGGNSPLHF
clone size: NA
V gene: TRBV25-1
J gene: TRBJ1-6
D gene: NA

CDR3 DNA: TGTGCCAGCAGTTATAGGGGTATGACAGATACGCAGTATTTT
CDR3 protein: CASSYRGMTDTQYF
clone size: NA
V gene: TRBV6-5
J gene: TRBJ2-3
D gene: NA

CDR3 DNA: TGTGCCGGTAGACTAGCGAGGGATACGCAGTATTTT
CDR3 protein: CAGRLARDTQYF
clone size: few
V gene: TRBV2
J gene: TRBJ2-3
D gene: TRBD2

CDR3 DNA: TGTGCCACCACGGCGGGAGGCACCGGGGAGCTGTTTTTT
CDR3 protein: CATTAGGTGELFF
clone size: NA
V gene: TRBV24-1
J gene: TRBJ2-2
D gene: TRBD2

CDR3 DNA: TGCAGTGCTAGGAGCAGGGGGCAGCCCCAGCATTTT
CDR3 protein: CSARSRGQPQHF
clone size: once
V gene: TRBV20-1
J gene: TRBJ1-5
D gene: TRBD1

CDR3 DNA: TGTGCCAGCTCCCTAATAGCGGCGATGGGCAATGAGCAGTTCTTC
CDR3 protein: CASSLIAAMGNEQFF
clone size: NA
V gene: TRBV18
J gene: TRBJ2-1
D gene: NA

CDR3 DNA: TGTGCCAGCAGCAAAAGTCGCTCTGGGGCCAACGTCCTGACTTTC
CDR3 protein: CASSKSRSGANVLTF
clone size: NA
V gene: TRBV6-6
J gene: TRBJ2-6
D gene: NA

CDR3 DNA: TGCAGTGCTAGCCGCACTAGCGGGAGGGCCTTGGACAATGAGCAGTTCTTC
CDR3 protein: CSASRTSGRALDNEQFF
clone size: many
V gene: TRBV20-1
J gene: TRBJ2-1
D gene: TRBD2

CDR3 DNA: TGTGCCAGCAGCAGTCAGGGGGTCAGCTCCTACGAGCAGTACTTC
CDR3 protein: CASSSQGVSSYEQYF
clone size: few
V gene: TRBV7-3
J gene: TRBJ2-7
D gene: TRBD1

CDR3 DNA: TGTGCCAGCAGACCGGGACTAGAGAGCGGTGAGCAGTTCTTC
CDR3 protein: CASRPGLESGEQFF
clone size: few
V gene: TRBV7-9
J gene: TRBJ2-1
D gene: TRBD2

CDR3 DNA: TGTGCCAGCAGCCCCGGCTCCGGGACAGCGATCTACGAGCAGTACTTC
CDR3 protein: CASSPGSGTAIYEQYF
clone size: few
V gene: TRBV7-9
J gene: TRBJ2-7
D gene: TRBD1

CDR3 DNA: TGTGCCAGCAACCTAGGGATCCTTAACTATGGCTACACCTTC
CDR3 protein: CASNLGILNYGYTF
clone size: few
V gene: TRBV28
J gene: TRBJ1-2
D gene: NA

CDR3 DNA: TGTGCTAGTGGTTTGCCAGGGACGCCTACGTGGCAGTACTTC
CDR3 protein: CASGLPGTPTWQYF
clone size: NA
V gene: TRBV12-5
J gene: TRBJ2-7
D gene: NA

CDR3 DNA: TGTGCCAGCAGTCGTTTCGGGGGGACCTACGAGCAGTACTTC
CDR3 protein: CASSRFGGTYEQYF
clone size: NA
V gene: TRBV28
J gene: TRBJ2-7
D gene: TRBD2

CDR3 DNA: TGTGCCACCAGTGATTTGTCCAGCAATGAGCAGTTCTTC
CDR3 protein: CATSDLSSNEQFF
clone size: many
V gene: TRBV24-1
J gene: TRBJ2-1
D gene: NA

CDR3 DNA: TGTGCCAGCAGCGACCTAGCGGGAGGGGAGACCCGGTACTTC
CDR3 protein: CASSDLAGGETRYF
clone size: few
V gene: TRBV9
J gene: TRBJ2-5
D gene: TRBD2

CDR3 DNA: TGTGCCAGCAGCTTAGGTGGAGGGGAAGATACGCAGTATTTT
CDR3 protein: CASSLGGGEDTQYF
clone size: many
V gene: TRBV7-6
J gene: TRBJ2-3
D gene: NA

CDR3 DNA: TGTGCCAGCGCCCCCCGGGTCGCCAATGAAAAACTGTTTTTT
CDR3 protein: CASAPRVANEKLFF
clone size: NA
V gene: TRBV27
J gene: TRBJ1-4
D gene: NA

CDR3 DNA: TGTGCCAGCAGGTCGACAGGGATAGTGGGCTACAATGAGCAGTACTTC
CDR3 protein: CASRSTGIVGYNEQYF
clone size: NA
V gene: TRBV12-3/TRBV12-4
J gene: TRBJ2-4
D gene: TRBD1

CDR3 DNA: TGCAGTGCTAGAGTCGCTAGCGGAAATTACGAGCAGTACTTC
CDR3 protein: CSARVASGNYEQYF
clone size: once
V gene: TRBV20-1
J gene: TRBJ2-7
D gene: TRBD2

CDR3 DNA: TGTGCCAGCAGGGACAGGGCCTATGGCTACACCTTC
CDR3 protein: CASRDRAYGYTF
clone size: few
V gene: TRBV2
J gene: TRBJ1-2
D gene: TRBD1

CDR3 DNA: TGCGCCAGCAGCCAACCCCGTAGGGGGGGCAACTACGAGCAGTACTTC
CDR3 protein: CASSQPRRGGNYEQYF
clone size: many
V gene: TRBV4-1
J gene: TRBJ2-7
D gene: NA

CDR3 DNA: TGTGCCAGCAGACAACGACAGGGAGCTAGCTCCTACGAGCAGTACTTC
CDR3 protein: CASRQRQGASSYEQYF
clone size: few
V gene: TRBV28
J gene: TRBJ2-7
D gene: TRBD1

CDR3 DNA: TGCGCCAGCAGCTCAACCGGGATAGGATCCTACGAGCAGTACTTC
CDR3 protein: CASSSTGIGSYEQYF
clone size: few
V gene: TRBV5-1
J gene: TRBJ2-7
D gene: NA

CDR3 DNA: TGTGCCAGCAGTTCGCCACGAGCGGGGGACACAGATACGCAGTATTTT
CDR3 protein: CASSSPRAGDTDTQYF
clone size: NA
V gene: TRBV6-5
J gene: TRBJ2-3
D gene: TRBD2

CDR3 DNA: TGTGCCAGCAGTTACCCCTCAACCGGGACAAAGTCCTATGGCTACACCTTC
CDR3 protein: CASSYPSTGTKSYGYTF
clone size: NA
V gene: TRBV6-6
J gene: TRBJ1-2
D gene: NA

CDR3 DNA: TGTGCCAGCAGTCCCTGGCTAGCGCCAAACAATGAGCAGTTCTTC
CDR3 protein: CASSPWLAPNNEQFF
clone size: NA
V gene: TRBV7-2
J gene: TRBJ2-1
D gene: NA

CDR3 DNA: TGCGCCAGCAGCTTCCGACAGGCTGGGAATTCACCCCTCCACTTT
CDR3 protein: CASSFRQAGNSPLHF
clone size: few
V gene: TRBV5-1
J gene: TRBJ1-6
D gene: NA

CDR3 DNA: TGCAGCGTTGAAGGGCCAGGGATGGGCACTGAAGCTTTCTTT
CDR3 protein: CSVEGPGMGTEAFF
clone size: NA
V gene: TRBV29-1
J gene: TRBJ1-1
D gene: NA

CDR3 DNA: TGTGCCAGCAGTTTAAATATGGGGGTTAGCGACTACAATGAGCAGTTCTTC
CDR3 protein: CASSLNMGVSDYNEQFF
clone size: NA
V gene: TRBV28
J gene: TRBJ2-1
D gene: NA

CDR3 DNA: TGTGCCAGCTCACCGGACTTAGGGGGGCAGTACTTC
CDR3 protein: CASSPDLGGQYF
clone size: NA
V gene: TRBV18
J gene: TRBJ2-5
D gene: NA

CDR3 DNA: TGCGCCAACAGTCAGGGGACAGGGAACTATGGCTACACCTTC
CDR3 protein: CANSQGTGNYGYTF
clone size: NA
V gene: TRBV5-1
J gene: TRBJ1-2
D gene: TRBD1

CDR3 DNA: TGCGCCAGCAGCTTAGGACAGGGTACGAGCTATGGCTGCACCTTC
CDR3 protein: CASSLGQGTSYGCTF
clone size: few
V gene: TRBV5-1
J gene: TRBJ1-2
D gene: TRBD1

CDR3 DNA: TGTGCCAGCAGCCTCAAGCGGGGGCGGCAAGAGACCCAGTACTTC
CDR3 protein: CASSLKRGRQETQYF
clone size: many
V gene: TRBV7-3
J gene: TRBJ2-5
D gene: TRBD2

CDR3 DNA: TGCAGCGCCATATATGGACAGGGGTTATCCTACGAGCAGTACTTC
CDR3 protein: CSAIYGQGLSYEQYF
clone size: many
V gene: TRBV29-1
J gene: TRBJ2-7
D gene: TRBD1

CDR3 DNA: TGTGCCTGGAGTGTAGGGAGGGTCAATGAGCAGTTCTTC
CDR3 protein: CAWSVGRVNEQFF
clone size: few
V gene: TRBV30
J gene: TRBJ2-1
D gene: TRBD2

CDR3 DNA: TGCGCCAGCAGCTTGCCCAGAGGGACCAATGAGCAGTTCTTC
CDR3 protein: CASSLPRGTNEQFF
clone size: NA
V gene: TRBV5-1
J gene: TRBJ2-1
D gene: NA

CDR3 DNA: TGTGCCAGCAGCGTAGCTGGACAGTTGGGCGAGCAGTACTTC
CDR3 protein: CASSVAGQLGEQYF
clone size: NA
V gene: TRBV9
J gene: TRBJ2-7
D gene: NA

CDR3 DNA: TGTGCCAGCAGCCAAGAGGTGGGGCCCCTCCACTTT
CDR3 protein: CASSQEVGPLHF
clone size: NA
V gene: TRBV3-1
J gene: TRBJ1-6
D gene: NA

CDR3 DNA: TGTGCCATCAGTGAGGCAGGGAGGGAGACCCAGTACTTC
CDR3 protein: CAISEAGRETQYF
clone size: many
V gene: TRBV10-3
J gene: TRBJ2-5
D gene: NA

CDR3 DNA: TGTGCCAGCAGCTCGCGCCGGGGCGGCAACGAGCAGTACTTC
CDR3 protein: CASSSRRGGNEQYF
clone size: NA
V gene: TRBV7-2
J gene: TRBJ2-7
D gene: NA

CDR3 DNA: TGTGCCAGCAGGAGGGCTGACAGCTACGAGCAGTTCTTC
CDR3 protein: CASRRADSYEQFF
clone size: NA
V gene: TRBV2
J gene: TRBJ2-1
D gene: NA

CDR3 DNA: TGCGCCAGCAGTGAGACCCGAACCTCTAGCACAGATACGCAGTATTTT
CDR3 protein: CASSETRTSSTDTQYF
clone size: few
V gene: TRBV10-2
J gene: TRBJ2-3
D gene: NA

CDR3 DNA: TGTGCCAGCAGTCAAGAACTAGCGTACAAAGAGACCCAGTACTTC
CDR3 protein: CASSQELAYKETQYF
clone size: few
V gene: TRBV2
J gene: TRBJ2-5
D gene: TRBD2

CDR3 DNA: TGCAGTGCTAGAGCGACAGGGCGCTGGGAGCAGTACTTC
CDR3 protein: CSARATGRWEQYF
clone size: many
V gene: TRBV20-1
J gene: TRBJ2-7
D gene: TRBD1

CDR3 DNA: TGTGCCAGCAGGGAAAAGCAGGGAGGCACTGAAGCTTTCTTT
CDR3 protein: CASREKQGGTEAFF
clone size: few
V gene: TRBV6-1
J gene: TRBJ1-1
D gene: NA

CDR3 DNA: TGTGCCAGCAGCTTTGGGAGCAGGGTAGCCAAAAACATTCAGTACTTC
CDR3 protein: CASSFGSRVAKNIQYF
clone size: few
V gene: TRBV7-2
J gene: TRBJ2-4
D gene: NA

CDR3 DNA: TGCAGTGCTGGGGACACAGATACGCAGTATTTT
CDR3 protein: CSAGDTDTQYF
clone size: few
V gene: TRBV20-1
J gene: TRBJ2-3
D gene: NA

CDR3 DNA: TGTGCCAGCAGCGCCCCGGGACAGGGGACCGGGGCCAACGTCCTGACTTTC
CDR3 protein: CASSAPGQGTGANVLTF
clone size: few
V gene: TRBV7-2
J gene: TRBJ2-6
D gene: TRBD1

CDR3 DNA: TGCGCCAGCAGCTCCTCTGGGCCTCACAATGAGCAGTACTTC
CDR3 protein: CASSSSGPHNEQYF
clone size: once
V gene: TRBV5-1
J gene: TRBJ2-7
D gene: NA

CDR3 DNA: TGTGCCAGCAGTGAATTCGGTTGGGCAAATAGCTCCTACGAGCAGTACTTC
CDR3 protein: CASSEFGWANSSYEQYF
clone size: few
V gene: TRBV2
J gene: TRBJ2-7
D gene: NA

CDR3 DNA: TGTGCCAGCAGCAATACAGGGGGCGGCTATGGCTACACCTTC
CDR3 protein: CASSNTGGGYGYTF
clone size: NA
V gene: TRBV6-6
J gene: TRBJ1-2
D gene: TRBD1

CDR3 DNA: TGTGCCAGCAGCCCAGAGGGCGGAGCGGGGAGGGAGCAGTACTTC
CDR3 protein: CASSPEGGAGREQYF
clone size: many
V gene: TRBV27
J gene: TRBJ2-7
D gene: TRBD2

CDR3 DNA: TGCAGCGTCCTACTCACTAGCGGGAGTCGGTATGAGCAGTTCTTC
CDR3 protein: CSVLLTSGSRYEQFF
clone size: many
V gene: TRBV29-1
J gene: TRBJ2-1
D gene: TRBD2

CDR3 DNA: TGTGCCAGCAGTTTCGGTGGGGGGCGGCAAGAGACCCAGTACTTC
CDR3 protein: CASSFGGGRQETQYF
clone size: many
V gene: TRBV2
J gene: TRBJ2-5
D gene: NA